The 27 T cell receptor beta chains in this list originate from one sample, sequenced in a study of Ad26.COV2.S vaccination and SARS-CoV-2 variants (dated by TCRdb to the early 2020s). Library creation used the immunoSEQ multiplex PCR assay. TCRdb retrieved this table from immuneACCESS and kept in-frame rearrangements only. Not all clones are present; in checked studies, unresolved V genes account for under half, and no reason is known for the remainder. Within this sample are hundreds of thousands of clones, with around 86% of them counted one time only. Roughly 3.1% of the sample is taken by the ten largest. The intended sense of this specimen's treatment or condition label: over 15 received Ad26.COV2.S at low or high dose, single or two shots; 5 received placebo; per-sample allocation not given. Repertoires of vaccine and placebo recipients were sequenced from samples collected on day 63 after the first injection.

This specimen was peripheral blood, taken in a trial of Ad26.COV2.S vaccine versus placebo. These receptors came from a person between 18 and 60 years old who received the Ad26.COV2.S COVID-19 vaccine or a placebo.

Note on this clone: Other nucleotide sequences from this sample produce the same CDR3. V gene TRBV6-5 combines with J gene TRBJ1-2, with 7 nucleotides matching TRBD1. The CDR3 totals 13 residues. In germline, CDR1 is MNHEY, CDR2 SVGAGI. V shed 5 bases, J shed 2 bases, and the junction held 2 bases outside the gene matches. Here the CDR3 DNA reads TGTGCCAGCAGTCCACAGGGGAACTATGGCTACACCTTC. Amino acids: CASSPQGNYGYTF.

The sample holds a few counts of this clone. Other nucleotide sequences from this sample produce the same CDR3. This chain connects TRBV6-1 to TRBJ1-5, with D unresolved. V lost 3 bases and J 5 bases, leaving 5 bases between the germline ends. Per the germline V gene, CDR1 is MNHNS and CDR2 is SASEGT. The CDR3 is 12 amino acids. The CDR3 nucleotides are TGTGCCAGCAGTGATGGACATCAGCCCCAGCATTTT. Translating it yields CASSDGHQPQHF.

The CDR3 loop is CSVSGTANTGELFF. The CDR3 DNA follows: TGCAGCGTTTCCGGGACAGCGAACACCGGGGAGCTGTTTTTT. The chain employs TRBV29-1 and TRBJ2-2; 7 bases are a match to TRBD1. CDR1 SQVTM and CDR2 ANQGSEA come from the germline V gene. The CDR3 has 14 residues. Trimming removed 5 bases from V and 0 bases from J; junction bases left unmatched: 3.

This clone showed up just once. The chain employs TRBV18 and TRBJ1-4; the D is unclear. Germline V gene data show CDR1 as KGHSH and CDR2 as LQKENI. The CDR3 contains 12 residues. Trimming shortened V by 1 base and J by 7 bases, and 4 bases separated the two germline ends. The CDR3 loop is CASSPQGEKLFF. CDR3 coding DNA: TGTGCCAGCTCACCACAGGGTGAAAAACTGTTTTTT.

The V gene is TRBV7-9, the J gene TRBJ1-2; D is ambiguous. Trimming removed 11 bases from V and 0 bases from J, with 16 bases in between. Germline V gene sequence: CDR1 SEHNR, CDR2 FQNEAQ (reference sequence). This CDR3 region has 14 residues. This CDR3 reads CAFFAVPPNYGYTF. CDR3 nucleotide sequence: TGTGCCTTTTTCGCGGTTCCACCTAACTATGGCTACACCTTC.

The chain's CDR3 is CASSLGTGGPYGYTF. CDR3 DNA: TGCGCCAGCAGCTTGGGGACAGGGGGTCCCTATGGCTACACCTTC. The V and J genes are TRBV5-1 and TRBJ1-2, with TRBD1 matching over 10 bases. The CDR3 runs to 15 residues. Unmatched junction bases numbered 3, after V lost 0 bases and J lost 4 bases. CDR1 SGHRS and CDR2 YFSETQ come from the germline V gene.

CDR3 amino acids: CASRQSYEQYF. DNA of the CDR3: TGTGCCAGCAGACAGTCCTACGAGCAGTACTTC. This rearrangement joins TRBV27 to TRBJ2-7, with D unclear. Germline assignment: CDR1 MNHEY and CDR2 SMNVEV (reference sequence). V shed 6 bases and J shed 1 base, with 4 bases lying between them. The CDR3 is made up of 11 amino acids.

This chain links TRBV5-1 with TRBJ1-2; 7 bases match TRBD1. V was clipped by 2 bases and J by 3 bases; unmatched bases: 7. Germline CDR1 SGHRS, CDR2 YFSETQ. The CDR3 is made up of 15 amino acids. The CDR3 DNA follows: TGCGCCAGCAGCTTTGGTCTCAGGGGGGACTATGGCTACACCTTC. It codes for CASSFGLRGDYGYTF.

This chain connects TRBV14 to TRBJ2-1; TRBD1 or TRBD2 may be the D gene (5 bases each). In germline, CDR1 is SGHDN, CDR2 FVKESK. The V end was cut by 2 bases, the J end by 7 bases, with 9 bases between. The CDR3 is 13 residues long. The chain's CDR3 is CASSQWGLNEQFF. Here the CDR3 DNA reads TGTGCCAGCAGCCAATGGGGGTTAAATGAGCAGTTCTTC.

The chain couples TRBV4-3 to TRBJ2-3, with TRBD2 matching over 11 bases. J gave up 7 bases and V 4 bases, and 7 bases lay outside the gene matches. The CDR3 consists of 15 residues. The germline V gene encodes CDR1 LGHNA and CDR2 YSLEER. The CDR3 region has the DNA TGCGCCAGCAGCCCTACTAGCGGGGGTCAAAATACGCAGTATTTT. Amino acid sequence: CASSPTSGGQNTQYF.

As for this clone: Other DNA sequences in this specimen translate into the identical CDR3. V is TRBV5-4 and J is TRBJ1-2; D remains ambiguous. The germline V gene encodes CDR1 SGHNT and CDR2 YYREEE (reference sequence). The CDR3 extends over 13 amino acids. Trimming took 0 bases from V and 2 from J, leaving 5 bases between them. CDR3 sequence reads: CASSLERNYGYTF. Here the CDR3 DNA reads TGTGCCAGCAGCTTGGAACGGAACTATGGCTACACCTTC.

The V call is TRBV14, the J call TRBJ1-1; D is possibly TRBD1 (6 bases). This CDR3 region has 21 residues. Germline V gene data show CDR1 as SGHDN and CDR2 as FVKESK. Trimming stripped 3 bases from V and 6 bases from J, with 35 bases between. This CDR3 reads CASSHIDRHYTQDRGGSEAFF. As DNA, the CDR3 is TGTGCCAGCAGCCATATAGACAGGCATTACACTCAAGACCGGGGGGGGTCTGAAGCTTTCTTT.

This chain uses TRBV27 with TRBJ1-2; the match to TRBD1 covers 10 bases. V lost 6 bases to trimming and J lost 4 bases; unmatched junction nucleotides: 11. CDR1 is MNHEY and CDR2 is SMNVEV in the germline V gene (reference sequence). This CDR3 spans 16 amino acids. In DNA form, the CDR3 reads TGTGCCAGCAGCCAAACGACAGGGGGCGAGAGCTATGGCTACACCTTC. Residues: CASSQTTGGESYGYTF.

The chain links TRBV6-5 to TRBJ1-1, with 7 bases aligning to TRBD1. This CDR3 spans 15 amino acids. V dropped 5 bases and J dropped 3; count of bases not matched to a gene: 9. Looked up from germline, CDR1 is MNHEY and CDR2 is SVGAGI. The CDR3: CASSNTQGRDTEAFF. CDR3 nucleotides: TGTGCCAGCAGTAACACACAGGGGAGGGACACTGAAGCTTTCTTT.

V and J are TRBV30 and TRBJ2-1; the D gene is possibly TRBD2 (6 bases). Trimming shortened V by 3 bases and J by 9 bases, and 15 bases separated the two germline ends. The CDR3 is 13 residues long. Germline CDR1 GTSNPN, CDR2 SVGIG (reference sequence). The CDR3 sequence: CAWSPGAHGEQFF. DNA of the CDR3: TGTGCCTGGAGCCCGGGAGCCCACGGTGAGCAGTTCTTC.

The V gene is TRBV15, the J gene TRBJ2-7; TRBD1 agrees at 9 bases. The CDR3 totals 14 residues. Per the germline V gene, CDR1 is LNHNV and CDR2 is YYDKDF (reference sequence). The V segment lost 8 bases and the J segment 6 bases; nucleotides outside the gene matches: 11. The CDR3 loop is CATLPSGQGTEQYF. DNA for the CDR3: TGTGCCACCCTACCATCGGGACAGGGCACCGAGCAGTACTTC.

The DNA for the CDR3 is TGTGCCAGCAGCTTTAGCGGTCCCTACAATGAGCAGTTCTTC. It is translated as CASSFSGPYNEQFF. V usage is TRBV5-4 and J usage is TRBJ2-1; D possibly corresponds to TRBD2 (6 bases). In germline, CDR1 is SGHNT, CDR2 YYREEE (reference sequence). CDR3 size: 14 residues. The germline V and J ends were trimmed by 2 bases and 2 bases, with 8 bases remaining between them.

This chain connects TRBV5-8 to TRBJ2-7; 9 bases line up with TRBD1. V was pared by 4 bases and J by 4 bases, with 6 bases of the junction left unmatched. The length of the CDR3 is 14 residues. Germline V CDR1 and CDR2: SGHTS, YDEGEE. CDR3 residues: CASSAGTGFYEQYF. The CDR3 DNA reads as TGTGCCAGCAGCGCCGGGACAGGGTTTTACGAGCAGTACTTC.

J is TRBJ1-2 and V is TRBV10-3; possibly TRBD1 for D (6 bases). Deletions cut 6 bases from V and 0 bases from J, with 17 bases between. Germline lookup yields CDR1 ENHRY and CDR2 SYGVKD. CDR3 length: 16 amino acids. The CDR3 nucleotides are TGTGCCATCAGAAGAAAACAGGGAATAGCTAACTATGGCTACACCTTC. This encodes CAIRRKQGIANYGYTF.

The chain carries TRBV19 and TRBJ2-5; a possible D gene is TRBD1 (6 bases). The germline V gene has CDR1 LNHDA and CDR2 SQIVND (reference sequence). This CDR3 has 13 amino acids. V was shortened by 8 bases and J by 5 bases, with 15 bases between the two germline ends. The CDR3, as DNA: TGTGCCAGTGGGGGCGGCTTCAGGGAGACCCAGTACTTC. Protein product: CASGGGFRETQYF. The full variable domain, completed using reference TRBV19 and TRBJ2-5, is DGGITQSPKYLFRKEGQNVTLSCEQNLNHDAMYWYRQDPGQGLRLIYYSQIVNDFQKGDIAEGYSVSREKKESFPLTVTSAQKNPTAFYLCASGGGFRETQYFGPGTRLLVL.

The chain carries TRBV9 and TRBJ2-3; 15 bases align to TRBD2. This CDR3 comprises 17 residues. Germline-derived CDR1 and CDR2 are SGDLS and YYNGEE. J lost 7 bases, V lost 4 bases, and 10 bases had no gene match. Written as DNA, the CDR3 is TGTGCCAGCAGCCCCGAGGGGACTAGCGGGGGGAAAAATACGCAGTATTTT. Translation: CASSPEGTSGGKNTQYF.

CDR3 residues: CASSQEWREQYF. CDR3 bases: TGTGCCAGCAGCCAGGAATGGAGGGAGCAGTACTTC. V gene TRBV3-1 (or the pseudogene TRBV3-2) combines with J gene TRBJ2-7, with D possibly TRBD2 on 5 matching bases. Trimming cost V 3 bases and J 7 bases, with 10 bases left between them. This CDR3 has 12 amino acids. CDR1 is LGHDT and CDR2 is YNNKEL in the germline V gene (reference sequence).

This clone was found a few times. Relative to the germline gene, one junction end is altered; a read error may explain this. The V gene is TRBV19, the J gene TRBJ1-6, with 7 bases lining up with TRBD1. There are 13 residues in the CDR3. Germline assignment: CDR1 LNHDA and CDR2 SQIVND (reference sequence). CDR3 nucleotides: TGTGCCACCAGGGACAGATATAATTCCCCCCTCCACTTT. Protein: CATRDRYNSPLHF.

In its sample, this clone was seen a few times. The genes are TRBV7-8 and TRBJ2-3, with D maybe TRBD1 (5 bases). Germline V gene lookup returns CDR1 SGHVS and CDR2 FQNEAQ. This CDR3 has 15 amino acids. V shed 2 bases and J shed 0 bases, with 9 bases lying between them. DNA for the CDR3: TGTGCCAGCAGCTTACCAGGGCCTAGCACAGATACGCAGTATTTT. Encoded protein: CASSLPGPSTDTQYF.

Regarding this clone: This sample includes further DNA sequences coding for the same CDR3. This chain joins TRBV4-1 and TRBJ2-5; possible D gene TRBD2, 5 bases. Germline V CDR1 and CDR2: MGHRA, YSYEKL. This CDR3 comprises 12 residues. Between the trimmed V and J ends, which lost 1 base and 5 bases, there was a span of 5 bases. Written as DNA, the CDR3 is TGCGCCAGCAGCCAAGGAGGGGAGACCCAGTACTTC. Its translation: CASSQGGETQYF.

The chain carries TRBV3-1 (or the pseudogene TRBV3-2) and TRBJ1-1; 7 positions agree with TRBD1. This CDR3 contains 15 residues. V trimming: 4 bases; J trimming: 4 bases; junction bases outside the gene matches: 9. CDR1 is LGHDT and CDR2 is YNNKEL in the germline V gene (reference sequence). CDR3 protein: CASSPTLDRATEAFF. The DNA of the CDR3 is TGTGCCAGCAGCCCGACTTTAGACAGGGCCACTGAAGCTTTCTTT.

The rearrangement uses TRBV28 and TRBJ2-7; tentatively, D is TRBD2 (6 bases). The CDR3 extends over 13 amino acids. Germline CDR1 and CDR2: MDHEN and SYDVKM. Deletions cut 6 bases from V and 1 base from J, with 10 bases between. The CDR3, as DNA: TGTGCCAGCAGGGTGGAGGGATCCTACGAGCAGTACTTC. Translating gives CASRVEGSYEQYF.